This T cell receptor beta chain originates from a study of blood T cell repertoires in COVID-19. Study background: The United States, Italy and Spain provided the acute and convalescent COVID-19 samples. In each case, the material was cDNA or gDNA derived from T cells, B-cell-depleted T cells, or PBMCs.

Using immunoSEQ multiplex PCR, the repertoire was profiled, and TCRdb retains in-frame clones only, with some absent. The sample shows under 150,000 clones, about 83% of them seen only once. The germline gives CDR1 KGHSH, CDR2 LQKENI. V trimming: 0 bases; J trimming: 9 bases; junction bases outside the gene matches: 4. The CDR3 is 16 residues long. This sequence originates from a man aged 35 to 55 with active or convalescent COVID-19. The sample comprised peripheral blood. This chain connects TRBV18 to TRBJ2-1; 14 bases align to TRBD2. The CDR3 region is CASSPPTSGGAGEQFF. For the CDR3, the DNA is TGTGCCAGCTCACCACCGACTAGCGGGGGGGCCGGTGAGCAGTTCTTC.